The rows below give T cell receptor beta chains drawn from one sample of a study of early T cells in non-severe SARS-CoV-2 infection. TCRdb fed the 5' RACE reads into MiXCR, producing one record per CDR3 protein. The table lists around 45,000 distinct CDR3 sequences, 4% of them singletons. Sequenced: whole blood. These TCRs come from an adult who was a healthcare worker with PCR-confirmed SARS-CoV-2 infection or an uninfected control (not recorded which). Both conserved end residues are part of each CDR3. D genes are given only for firm matches. Size tells how often a clone was seen, or its class if it is expanded.

many,TRBV19,TRBD1,TRBJ2-2,CASSIGAGTGVDNLNNMNTGELFF,TGTGCCAGTAGTATAGGTGCCGGGACAGGGGTGGATAATCTGAACAACATGAACACCGGGGAGCTGTTTTTT
many,TRBV18,NA,TRBJ2-1,CASSPDEGRFYNEQFF,TGTGCCAGCTCACCGGACGAGGGGAGATTCTACAATGAGCAGTTCTTC
many,TRBV11-2,NA,TRBJ2-2,CARGERTGELFF,TGTGCCAGAGGGGAGAGGACCGGGGAGCTGTTTTTT
many,TRBV6-6,TRBD2,TRBJ2-1,CASSSGLAGGSYNEQFF,TGTGCCAGCAGTTCCGGACTAGCGGGGGGGTCCTACAATGAGCAGTTCTTC
many,TRBV19,NA,TRBJ2-3,CASSPTGRRTDTQYF,TGTGCCAGTAGTCCTACAGGTAGGAGGACAGATACGCAGTATTTT
many,TRBV4-1,NA,TRBJ1-4,CASSQVGRHAFF,TGCGCCAGCAGCCAAGTCGGGCGGCATGCGTTTTTT
many,TRBV6-2/TRBV6-3,NA,TRBJ2-7,CASSSWGEQYF,TGTGCCAGCAGTTCTTGGGGCGAGCAGTACTTC
many,TRBV20-1,TRBD1,TRBJ2-6,CSAIDRAGANVLTF,TGCAGTGCCATCGACAGGGCTGGGGCCAACGTCCTGACTTTC
many,TRBV18,NA,TRBJ1-6,CASSTRWGGTESPLHF,TGTGCCAGCTCAACCAGATGGGGGGGGACGGAATCACCCCTCCACTTT
many,TRBV18,NA,TRBJ2-6,CASSPVHQSGANVLTF,TGTGCCAGCTCACCTGTACACCAGTCTGGGGCCAACGTCCTGACTTTC
many,TRBV19,TRBD1,TRBJ1-5,CASRTGRNQPQHF,TGTGCCAGCAGGACAGGGCGCAATCAGCCCCAGCATTTT
few,TRBV5-8,TRBD2,TRBJ2-1,CASSRGRGRGNEQFF,TGTGCCAGCAGCCGGGGGCGCGGGAGGGGTAATGAGCAGTTCTTC
many,TRBV7-9,TRBD2,TRBJ2-1,CASSLVVASGTPGYEQFF,TGTGCCAGCAGCTTAGTTGTGGCTAGCGGGACCCCTGGATATGAGCAGTTCTTC
many,TRBV20-1,NA,TRBJ1-2,CSAREEQRVDGYTF,TGCAGTGCTAGAGAAGAACAGCGAGTCGATGGCTACACCTTC
few,TRBV10-3,NA,TRBJ1-4,CAISESKGGNEKLFF,TGTGCCATCAGTGAGTCGAAAGGGGGAAATGAAAAACTGTTTTTT
many,TRBV2,TRBD1,TRBJ2-6,CASSGTVSSGANVLTF,TGTGCCAGCAGCGGGACAGTGAGCTCTGGGGCCAACGTCCTGACTTTC
many,TRBV5-1,NA,TRBJ2-5,CASSFSLSGWQTRETQYF,TGCGCCAGCAGCTTCAGCTTGTCAGGCTGGCAGACTAGAGAGACCCAGTACTTC
many,TRBV19,NA,TRBJ1-2,CASSIRGDGAGYTF,TGTGCCAGTAGCATCCGGGGGGACGGAGCCGGCTACACCTTC
many,TRBV18,NA,TRBJ1-5,CASSAGSNQPQHF,TGTGCCAGCTCAGCAGGGTCCAATCAGCCCCAGCATTTT
many,TRBV3-1,TRBD1,TRBJ1-3,CASSEEQGLRNTIYF,TGTGCCAGCAGCGAAGAACAGGGGTTGAGAAACACCATATATTTT
many,TRBV24-1,NA,TRBJ2-7,CATSDGGSYEQYF,TGTGCCACCAGTGATGGGGGCTCCTACGAGCAGTACTTC
many,TRBV6-2/TRBV6-3,NA,TRBJ1-1,CASSYPRGARTEAFF,TGTGCCAGCAGTTATCCAAGGGGCGCGAGGACTGAAGCTTTCTTT
many,TRBV2,TRBD2,TRBJ2-2,CASKTSGATGELFF,TGTGCCAGCAAGACTAGCGGGGCCACCGGGGAGCTGTTTTTT
many,TRBV20-1,TRBD2,TRBJ2-1,CSAEGLAGNNEQFF,TGCAGTGCCGAGGGCTTAGCGGGGAACAATGAGCAGTTCTTC
many,TRBV18,TRBD1,TRBJ2-7,CASSRDRGRYEQYF,TGTGCCAGCTCCCGGGACAGGGGGCGGTACGAGCAGTACTTC